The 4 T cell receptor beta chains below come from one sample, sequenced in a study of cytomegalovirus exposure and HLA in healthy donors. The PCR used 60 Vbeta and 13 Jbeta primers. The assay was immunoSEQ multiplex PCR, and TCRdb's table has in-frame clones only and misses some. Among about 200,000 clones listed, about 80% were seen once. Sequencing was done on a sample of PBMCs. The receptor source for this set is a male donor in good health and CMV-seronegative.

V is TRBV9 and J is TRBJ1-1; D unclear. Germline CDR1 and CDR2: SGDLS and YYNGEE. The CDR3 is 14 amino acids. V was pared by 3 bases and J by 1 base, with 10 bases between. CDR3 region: CASSASGGNTEAFF. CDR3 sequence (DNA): TGTGCCAGCAGCGCCTCAGGTGGGAACACTGAAGCTTTCTTT.

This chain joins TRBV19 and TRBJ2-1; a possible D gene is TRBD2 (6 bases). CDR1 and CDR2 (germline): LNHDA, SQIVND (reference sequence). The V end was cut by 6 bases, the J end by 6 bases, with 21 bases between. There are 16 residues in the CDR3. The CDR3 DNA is TGTGCCAGTAGGGAGGGGTCAGGGTGGGCCCCCAATGAGCAGTTCTTC. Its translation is CASREGSGWAPNEQFF. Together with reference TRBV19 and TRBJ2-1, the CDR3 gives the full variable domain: DGGITQSPKYLFRKEGQNVTLSCEQNLNHDAMYWYRQDPGQGLRLIYYSQIVNDFQKGDIAEGYSVSREKKESFPLTVTSAQKNPTAFYLCASREGSGWAPNEQFFGPGTRLTVL.

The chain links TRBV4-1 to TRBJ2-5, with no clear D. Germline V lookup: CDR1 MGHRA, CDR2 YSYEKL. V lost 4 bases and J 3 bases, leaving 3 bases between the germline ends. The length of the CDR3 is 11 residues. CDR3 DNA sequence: TGCGCCAGCAGCCGAGAAGAGACCCAGTACTTC. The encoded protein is CASSREETQYF.

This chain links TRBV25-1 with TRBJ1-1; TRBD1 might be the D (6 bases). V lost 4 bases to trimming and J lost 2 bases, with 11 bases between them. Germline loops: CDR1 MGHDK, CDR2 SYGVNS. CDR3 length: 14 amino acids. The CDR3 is CASSASGTNTEAFF. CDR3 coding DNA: TGTGCCAGCAGTGCCTCCGGGACAAACACTGAAGCTTTCTTT.